This TCR beta chain was documented in a study of cytomegalovirus exposure and HLA in healthy donors. Overall study findings and caveats: Confirmation in vitro established that a few CMV-associated chains were specific for CMV antigens. Productive status was seen about 90% or about 30% of the time for most TCR beta V segments in an earlier analysis. Roughly uniform depth of sequencing across donors was assumed in presence/absence analyses. In a later analysis, a missense DCLRE1C variant was linked to TCR beta V- and J-gene trimming.

The CDR3 loop spans 13 amino acids. V was pared by 4 bases and J by 7 bases, with 6 bases of the junction left unmatched. CDR1 is MNHEY and CDR2 is SVGAGI in the germline V gene. Primers for the PCR totalled 60 Vbeta and 13 Jbeta. The data were produced by immunoSEQ multiplex PCR, yet TCRdb's version contains in-frame clones alone and is incomplete. The data show around 180,000 clones, 78% seen once. This clone appeared a few times. Antigen: not known. This clonotype was sampled from a woman in her 30s in good health and CMV-seropositive. Sample: PBMCs. J is TRBJ1-1 and V is TRBV6-5, with 7 nucleotides matching TRBD1. Here the CDR3 reads CASSSPYRGEAFF. The CDR3 DNA follows: TGTGCCAGCAGTTCCCCCTACAGGGGTGAAGCTTTCTTT.